This passage covers 21 T cell receptor beta chains from one sample sequenced in a study of T cell responses to AZD1222 COVID-19 vaccine. Some clones are missing from TCRdb's copy, which holds only in-frame ones; the method was immunoSEQ multiplex PCR. The repertoire holds 160,000 or so clones, with just over 90% as singletons. This sample comprised peripheral blood, obtained on day 0 of AZD1222 vaccination. The receptors were sampled from an adult in good health.

The CDR3 DNA reads TGTGCCAGCAGCCCCCCCGGTAAATTCTACGAGCAGTACTTC. Translated: CASSPPGKFYEQYF. The chain recombines TRBV7-9 with TRBJ2-7; D gene uncertain. V was clipped by 5 bases and J by 3 bases, with 14 bases between them. Germline V gene sequence: CDR1 SEHNR, CDR2 FQNEAQ (reference sequence). CDR3 length: 14 amino acids.

V usage is TRBV14 and J usage is TRBJ1-2; TRBD1 might be the D (6 bases). The CDR3 runs to 15 residues. V was pared by 4 bases and J by 4 bases, with 16 bases between. Germline loops: CDR1 SGHDN, CDR2 FVKESK. In nucleotides, the CDR3 is TGTGCCAGCAGCCGGAAGGGGGGGGCTGGCTATGGCTACACCTTC. It translates to CASSRKGGAGYGYTF.

The V gene is TRBV2, the J gene TRBJ1-2; TRBD1 aligns across 7 bases. J gave up 2 bases and V 4 bases, and 10 bases lay outside the gene matches. This CDR3 spans 16 amino acids. The germline gives CDR1 SNHLY, CDR2 FYNNEI. Here the CDR3 reads CASSVSTTGTNYGYTF. The CDR3 DNA reads as TGTGCCAGCAGTGTATCCACGACAGGGACGAACTATGGCTACACCTTC.

CDR3 coding DNA: TGTGCCTGGACCCAGACAGGGGGAACTGAAGCTTTCTTT. This translates into CAWTQTGGTEAFF. The gene calls are TRBV30 and TRBJ1-1; 9 nucleotides align to TRBD1. The CDR3 extends over 13 amino acids. Germline CDR1 and CDR2: GTSNPN and SVGIG (reference sequence). V was pared by 4 bases and J by 5 bases, with 5 bases of the junction left unmatched. Based on the CDR3 plus reference TRBV30 and TRBJ1-1, the full variable domain is SQTIHQWPATLVQPVGSPLSLECTVEGTSNPNLYWYRQAAGRGLQLLFYSVGIGQISSEVPQNLSASRPQDRQFILSSKKLLLSDSGFYLCAWTQTGGTEAFFGQGTRLTVV.

This clone has only one observation. The chain links TRBV6-5 to TRBJ1-2, with D possibly TRBD1 on 6 matching bases. Per the germline V gene, CDR1 is MNHEY and CDR2 is SVGAGI. The CDR3 runs 12 residues. The V end was cut by 4 bases, the J end by 5 bases, with 8 bases between. CDR3 protein: CASSSGVYGYTF. CDR3 bases: TGTGCCAGCAGTTCAGGGGTTTATGGCTACACCTTC.

The chain is built from TRBV3-1 (or the pseudogene TRBV3-2) and TRBJ1-3; 7 nucleotides match TRBD1. Germline assignment: CDR1 LGHDT and CDR2 YNNKEL (reference sequence). J lost 0 bases, V lost 4 bases, and 9 bases had no gene match. CDR3 length: 17 amino acids. CDR3 protein: CASSPYRQGTSGNTIYF. The CDR3 DNA reads TGTGCCAGCAGCCCCTACCGACAGGGAACCTCTGGAAACACCATATATTTT.

This clone turned up a few times. V is TRBV18 and J is TRBJ1-6; D is unclear. This CDR3 region has 16 residues. Trimming removed 2 bases from V and 3 bases from J, with 11 bases in between. Germline V gives CDR1 KGHSH, CDR2 LQKENI. Here the CDR3 reads CASSPDKGFYNSPLHF. CDR3 coding DNA: TGTGCCAGCTCACCAGATAAAGGTTTCTATAATTCACCCCTCCACTTT.

This chain joins TRBV19 and TRBJ2-1; 8 nucleotides agree with TRBD1. The length of the CDR3 is 15 residues. CDR1 is LNHDA and CDR2 is SQIVND in the germline V gene (reference sequence). Trimming took 3 bases from V and 9 from J; bases not matched to a gene: 10. CDR3 bases: TGTGCCAGTAGTATGGCCGGACAGGGCCTTTTTGAGCAGTTCTTC. This translates into CASSMAGQGLFEQFF.

The CDR3 region is CASSAQKPQETQYF. The CDR3 DNA reads TGCGCCAGCAGCGCTCAGAAACCCCAAGAGACCCAGTACTTC. V and J are TRBV5-1 and TRBJ2-5; D is uncertain. Deletions cut 4 bases from V and 1 base from J, with 11 bases between. The CDR3 extends over 14 amino acids. The germline CDR1 and CDR2 sequences are SGHRS and YFSETQ.

V gene TRBV14 combines with J gene TRBJ1-1; D unresolved. CDR1 is SGHDN and CDR2 is FVKESK in the germline V gene. Trimming took off 2 bases at V and 6 bases at J, with 7 bases between the two ends. This CDR3 has 12 amino acids. The CDR3 region is CASSQTTAEAFF. CDR3 DNA: TGTGCCAGCAGCCAAACTACGGCTGAAGCTTTCTTT.

The rearrangement uses TRBV10-2 and TRBJ2-1; 14 bases align to TRBD2. The CDR3 runs 15 residues. V shed 8 bases and J 7 bases; nucleotides not matched to a gene: 7. Germline CDR1 is WSHSY and CDR2 is SAAADI. Here the CDR3 DNA reads TGCGCCAGCCGAGGACTAGCGGGGGGATGGAATGAGCAGTTCTTC. This sequence encodes CASRGLAGGWNEQFF.

The chain links TRBV5-6 to TRBJ1-3; D may be TRBD1 (6 bases). V was clipped by 7 bases and J by 2 bases, with 19 bases between them. The V gene's germline CDR1 is SGHDT and CDR2 YYEEEE. CDR3 length equals 16 residues. In DNA, the CDR3 is TGTGCCAGCTCCAGGACAGAGCTGAGCACTGGAAACACCATATATTTT. Translating it yields CASSRTELSTGNTIYF.

The chain carries TRBV6-5 and TRBJ2-5; D unclear. Trimming shortened V by 7 bases and J by 9 bases, and 24 bases separated the two germline ends. CDR1 and CDR2 from the germline V gene are MNHEY and SVGAGI. CDR3 size: 15 residues. As DNA, the CDR3 is TGTGCCAGCACCCCCCTCGAGAATGTGATGACGGCCCAGTACTTC. Its protein product is CASTPLENVMTAQYF.

The chain joins TRBV6-1 to TRBJ1-5; 7 positions match TRBD1. From germline, CDR1 is MNHNS and CDR2 SASEGT. The CDR3 totals 16 residues. V lost 2 bases, J lost 5 bases, and 9 bases stayed unmatched. This CDR3 is CASSEQNWTGDQPQHF. Here the CDR3 DNA reads TGTGCCAGCAGTGAACAAAACTGGACAGGTGATCAGCCCCAGCATTTT.

This chain uses TRBV5-6 with TRBJ1-5; TRBD1 agrees at 10 bases. This CDR3 is built from 14 residues. V shed 4 bases and J 4 bases; nucleotides not matched to a gene: 2. Germline CDR1 SGHDT, CDR2 YYEEEE. CDR3 sequence reads: CASSRGQGNQPQHF. CDR3 sequence (DNA): TGTGCCAGCAGCCGGGGACAGGGGAATCAGCCCCAGCATTTT. Full variable domain (rest looked up from reference TRBV5-6 and TRBJ1-5): DAGVTQSPTHLIKTRGQQVTLRCSPKSGHDTVSWYQQALGQGPQFIFQYYEEEERQRGNFPDRFSGHQFPNYSSELNVNALLLGDSALYLCASSRGQGNQPQHFGDGTRLSIL.

This clone has a single count. This chain links TRBV6-5 with TRBJ2-1, with D possibly matching TRBD2 (5 bases). V lost 0 bases and J lost 5, with 14 bases in between. The V gene's germline CDR1 is MNHEY and CDR2 SVGAGI. The CDR3 has 16 amino acids. The CDR3 spells CASSYSSGEKDNEQFF. CDR3 DNA: TGTGCCAGCAGTTACTCGAGCGGCGAGAAGGACAATGAGCAGTTCTTC.

The CDR3 nucleotides are TGTGCCAGCAGTTACATGGGAAAGAAAGCGGTCGAGCAGTACTTC. Protein product: CASSYMGKKAVEQYF. The chain joins TRBV6-5 to TRBJ2-7, with D perhaps matching TRBD2 (5 bases). Trimming took 2 bases from V and 6 from J, leaving 17 bases between them. The germline V gene encodes CDR1 MNHEY and CDR2 SVGAGI. The CDR3 runs to 15 residues.

The chain combines TRBV5-4 with TRBJ1-1; weak D call: TRBD1 (5 bases). Deletions cut 2 bases from V and 10 bases from J, with 18 bases between. The CDR3 is 14 amino acids. Germline assignment: CDR1 SGHNT and CDR2 YYREEE (reference sequence). Written as DNA, the CDR3 is TGTGCCAGCAGCTTCCGACGGATGGCAGGGCCAGCTTTCTTT. Its protein product is CASSFRRMAGPAFF.

The gene calls are TRBV2 and TRBJ1-1; D remains ambiguous. The germline V gene has CDR1 SNHLY and CDR2 FYNNEI. The CDR3 loop spans 13 amino acids. Trimming pared 6 bases from V and 1 base from J, leaving 9 bases between. The CDR3 nucleotides read TGTGCCAGCAGCTACCCCGGGAACACTGAAGCTTTCTTT. This sequence encodes CASSYPGNTEAFF. Full variable domain (outside the CDR3, taken from reference TRBV2 and TRBJ1-1): EPEVTQTPSHQVTQMGQEVILRCVPISNHLYFYWYRQILGQKVEFLVSFYNNEISEKSEIFDDQFSVERPDGSNFTLKIRSTKLEDSAMYFCASSYPGNTEAFFGQGTRLTVV.

V gene TRBV7-6 combines with J gene TRBJ2-1; 10 bases align to TRBD2. Germline V gene data show CDR1 as SGHVS and CDR2 as FNYEAQ. V lost 5 bases and J lost 6; bases outside the gene matches: 10. The CDR3 sequence is 16 residues long. CDR3 nucleotide sequence: TGTGCCAGCAGCCCCAGCGGGAGGGCCAGGGGCAATGAGCAGTTCTTC. As protein: CASSPSGRARGNEQFF.

The chain carries TRBV19 and TRBJ2-5; TRBD2 matches at 7 bases. V was clipped by 4 bases and J by 5 bases; unmatched bases: 7. The CDR3 runs to 14 residues. CDR1 is LNHDA, CDR2 SQIVND, per germline (reference sequence). Here the CDR3 DNA reads TGTGCCAGTAGTACCCCGGGACTAACGGAGACCCAGTACTTC. Protein sequence: CASSTPGLTETQYF.